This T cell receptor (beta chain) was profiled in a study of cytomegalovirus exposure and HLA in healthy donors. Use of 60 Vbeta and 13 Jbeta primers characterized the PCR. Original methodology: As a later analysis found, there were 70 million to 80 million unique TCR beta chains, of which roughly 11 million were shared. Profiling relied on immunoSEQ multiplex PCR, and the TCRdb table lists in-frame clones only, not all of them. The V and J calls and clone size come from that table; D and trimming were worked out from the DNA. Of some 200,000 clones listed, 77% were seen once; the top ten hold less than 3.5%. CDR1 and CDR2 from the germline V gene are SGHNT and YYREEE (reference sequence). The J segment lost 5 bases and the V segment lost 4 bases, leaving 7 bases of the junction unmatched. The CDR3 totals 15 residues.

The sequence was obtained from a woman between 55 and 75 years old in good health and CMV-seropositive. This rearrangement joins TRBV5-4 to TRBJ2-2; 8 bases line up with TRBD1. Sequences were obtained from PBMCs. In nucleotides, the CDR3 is TGTGCCAGCAGCCGGACAGGGATTGGGACCGGGGAGCTGTTTTTT. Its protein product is CASSRTGIGTGELFF.